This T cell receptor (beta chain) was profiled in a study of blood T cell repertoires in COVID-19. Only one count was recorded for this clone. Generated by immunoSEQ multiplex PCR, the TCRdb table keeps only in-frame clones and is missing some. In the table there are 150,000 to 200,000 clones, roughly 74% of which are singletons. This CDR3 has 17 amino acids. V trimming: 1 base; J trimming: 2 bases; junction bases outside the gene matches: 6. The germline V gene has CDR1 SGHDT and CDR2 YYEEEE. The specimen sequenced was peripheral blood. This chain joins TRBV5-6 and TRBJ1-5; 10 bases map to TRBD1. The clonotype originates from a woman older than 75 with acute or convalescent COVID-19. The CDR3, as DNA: TGTGCCAGCAGCTTGTATTGGACAGGGGGAGGCAATCAGCCCCAGCATTTT. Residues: CASSLYWTGGGNQPQHF.